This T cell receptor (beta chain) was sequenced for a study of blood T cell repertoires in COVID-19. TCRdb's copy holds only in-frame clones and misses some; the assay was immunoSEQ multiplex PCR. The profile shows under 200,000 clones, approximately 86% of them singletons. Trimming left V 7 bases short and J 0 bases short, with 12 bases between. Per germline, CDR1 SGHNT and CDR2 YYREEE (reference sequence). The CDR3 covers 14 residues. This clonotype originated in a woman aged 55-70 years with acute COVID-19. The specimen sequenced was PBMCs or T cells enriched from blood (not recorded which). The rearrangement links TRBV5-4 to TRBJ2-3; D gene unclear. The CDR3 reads CASSEDPSTDTQYF. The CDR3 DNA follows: TGTGCCAGCTCAGAGGATCCTAGCACAGATACGCAGTATTTT.